This T cell receptor (beta chain) was sequenced during a study of T cell repertoires in cytomegalovirus infection. As for the study in general: Shared public TCR beta signatures pointed to both CMV infection and a matching HLA type.

In its sample, this clonotype was seen a few times. J gave up 7 bases and V 3 bases, and 7 bases lay outside the gene matches. This CDR3 spans 15 amino acids. TCRdb ran MiXCR on the reads and lists one entry per CDR3 protein. The sample has 680,000 or so distinct CDR3 sequences, about a third seen once; the top ten hold 2.8%. The chain carries TRBV12-3 or TRBV12-4 and TRBJ2-2, with TRBD1 matching 8 bases. This clonotype originated in a human donor in good health (CMV status not recorded). Some clones in this sample may be carry-over from other donors' samples. Sequenced: PBMCs. CDR3 protein: CASSLGRGRGGELFF. The CDR3 coding sequence is TGTGCCAGCAGTTTGGGCAGGGGGCGAGGCGGGGAGCTGTTTTTT.